The 25 T cell receptor beta chains listed next were all sequenced from one sample in a study of early T cells in non-severe SARS-CoV-2 infection. TCRdb fed the 5' RACE reads into MiXCR, producing one record per CDR3 protein. The sample yields roughly 80,000 distinct CDR3 sequences, 6% to 7% seen once. Sequenced sample: whole blood. All receptors derive from an adult who was a healthcare worker with PCR-confirmed SARS-CoV-2 infection or an uninfected control (not recorded which).

This clonotype was observed at least ten times. V gene TRBV7-6 combines with J gene TRBJ2-1, with 10 bases identical to TRBD2. The CDR3 loop spans 20 amino acids. With 1 base clipped from V and 0 bases from J, the junction kept 12 bases outside the gene matches. Germline V gene sequence: CDR1 SGHVS, CDR2 FNYEAQ. CDR3 residues: CASSLVVASSGRSSYNEQFF. As DNA, the CDR3 is TGTGCCAGCAGCTTAGTAGTAGCGTCTAGCGGGAGAAGCTCCTACAATGAGCAGTTCTTC.

This chain joins TRBV12-3 or TRBV12-4 and TRBJ1-5, with D unclear. The CDR3 totals 12 residues. V lost 3 bases and J 5 bases, leaving 5 bases between the germline ends. CDR3 in amino acids: CASSLPYQPQHF. The CDR3 DNA is TGTGCCAGCAGTTTGCCCTATCAGCCCCAGCATTTT.

This clonotype was counted many times. The V and J genes are TRBV7-9 and TRBJ2-3, with 8 bases lining up with TRBD2. From germline, CDR1 is SEHNR and CDR2 FQNEAQ (reference sequence). The CDR3 runs 11 residues. The CDR3 DNA reads as TGTGCTGCGCGGGGGGTCGATACGCAGTATTTT. This translates into CAARGVDTQYF.

The gene calls are TRBV7-9 and TRBJ1-5; maybe TRBD1 (6 bases). Trimming stripped 5 bases from V and 3 bases from J, with 17 bases between. The V gene's germline CDR1 is SEHNR and CDR2 FQNEAQ (reference sequence). The CDR3 is 16 residues long. As DNA, the CDR3 is TGTGCCAGCAGCCACCGGGACACACCAAACAATCAGCCCCAGCATTTT. Amino acids: CASSHRDTPNNQPQHF.

The rearrangement links TRBV7-9 to TRBJ2-5, with a weak D call TRBD2 (5 bases). The CDR3 contains 14 residues. The ends were cut back, 5 bases at V and 1 base at J, with 11 bases in the middle. Germline-derived CDR1 and CDR2 are SEHNR and FQNEAQ (reference sequence). CDR3 sequence reads: CASSPGSVQETQYF. In nucleotides, the CDR3 is TGTGCCAGCAGCCCGGGGTCTGTCCAAGAGACCCAGTACTTC.

This clonotype has at least ten counts. The rearrangement joins TRBV4-3 to TRBJ2-5, with D perhaps matching TRBD2 (5 bases). The CDR3 contains 15 residues. Germline values: CDR1 LGHNA, CDR2 YSLEER. V lost 0 bases and J 5 bases, leaving 13 bases between the germline ends. The CDR3 reads CASSQDQADWETQYF. The CDR3 DNA sequence: TGCGCCAGCAGCCAAGATCAAGCGGACTGGGAGACCCAGTACTTC.

This clonotype was seen ten or more times. This chain uses TRBV10-2 with TRBJ1-2; maybe TRBD1 (5 bases). The CDR3 covers 13 residues. V lost 6 bases to trimming and J lost 4 bases, with 12 bases between them. Germline CDR1 reads WSHSY; CDR2 reads SAAADI. The CDR3 DNA reads as TGCGCCAGCAGGGGCCAGGGTACCTATGGCTACACCTTC. Its protein is CASRGQGTYGYTF.

The V call is TRBV6-5, the J call TRBJ1-1; D is unclear. This CDR3 is built from 11 residues. The germline V gene has CDR1 MNHEY and CDR2 SVGAGI. Trimming shortened V by 6 bases and J by 7 bases, and 9 bases separated the two germline ends. In DNA, the CDR3 is TGTGCCAGCAGAGGGTTGGGTGAAGCTTTCTTT. Residues: CASRGLGEAFF.

This clonotype was detected ten times or more. The J gene is TRBJ2-7, the V gene TRBV2; TRBD2 aligns across 11 bases. Germline V gene data show CDR1 as SNHLY and CDR2 as FYNNEI. This CDR3 is 16 amino acids long. V shed 3 bases and J 0 bases; nucleotides not matched to a gene: 4. This CDR3 reads CASSDRTSGFSYEQYF. The CDR3 coding sequence is TGTGCCAGCAGTGACAGGACTAGCGGGTTCTCCTACGAGCAGTACTTC. The complete variable domain, with remaining parts taken from reference TRBV2 and TRBJ2-7, reads EPEVTQTPSHQVTQMGQEVILRCVPISNHLYFYWYRQILGQKVEFLVSFYNNEISEKSEIFDDQFSVERPDGSNFTLKIRSTKLEDSAMYFCASSDRTSGFSYEQYFGPGTRLTVT.

The rearrangement joins TRBV11-2 to TRBJ2-1; no reliable D call. Germline loops: CDR1 SGHAT, CDR2 FQNNGV. This CDR3 is built from 14 residues. V was clipped by 3 bases and J by 6 bases, with 12 bases between them. The CDR3: CASSLSMVGNEQFF. Here the CDR3 DNA reads TGTGCCAGCAGCTTGTCTATGGTGGGCAATGAGCAGTTCTTC.

This clonotype was seen at least ten times. This rearrangement joins TRBV20-1 to TRBJ1-1; D is unclear. The V end lost 3 bases, the J end lost 6 bases, and 14 bases lay between the germline ends. The germline V gene encodes CDR1 DFQATT and CDR2 SNEGSKA (reference sequence). The CDR3 loop spans 13 amino acids. The CDR3 reads CSARWQAIAEAFF. The CDR3 bases are TGCAGTGCTAGGTGGCAGGCTATCGCTGAAGCTTTCTTT.

This clonotype was seen only a few times. This chain links TRBV12-3 or TRBV12-4 with TRBJ1-5; D gene uncertain. V lost 2 bases to trimming and J lost 5 bases, with 7 bases between them. CDR3 size: 13 residues. CDR3 coding DNA: TGTGCCAGCAGTTTAAGGGCGGATCAGCCCCAGCATTTT. Its translation: CASSLRADQPQHF.

The CDR3 DNA sequence: TGTGCCAGCAGTTACGCAGGCAGCTCCTACGAGCAGTACTTC. Protein: CASSYAGSSYEQYF. The gene calls are TRBV6-6 and TRBJ2-7; no clear D. The CDR3 has 14 amino acids. CDR1 and CDR2 from the germline V gene are MNHNY and SVGAGI (reference sequence). The ends were cut back, 2 bases at V and 0 bases at J, with 8 bases in the middle.

This clonotype was counted only a few times. J is TRBJ2-1 and V is TRBV3-1; D unclear. This CDR3 has 13 residues. In germline, CDR1 is LGHDT, CDR2 YNNKEL (reference sequence). Trimming removed 1 base from V and 7 bases from J, with 8 bases in between. The chain's CDR3 is CASSQGLRNEQFF. As DNA, the CDR3 is TGTGCCAGCAGCCAAGGGCTGCGAAATGAGCAGTTCTTC.

This clonotype was observed at least ten times. The chain links TRBV7-2 to TRBJ2-1, with 9 bases matching TRBD2. The CDR3 runs 15 residues. Unmatched junction bases numbered 9, after V lost 4 bases and J lost 8 bases. The germline V gene encodes CDR1 SGHTA and CDR2 FQGNSA. In DNA, the CDR3 is TGTGCCAGCAGCTCGCGGACTAGCGCTGGGGATGAGCAGTTCTTC. This sequence encodes CASSSRTSAGDEQFF.

This clonotype was seen at least ten times. The chain carries TRBV28 and TRBJ1-4, with TRBD1 matching 7 bases. This CDR3 comprises 14 residues. In germline, CDR1 is MDHEN, CDR2 SYDVKM. V shed 4 bases and J 10 bases; nucleotides not matched to a gene: 9. CDR3 amino acids: CASSWAGQERKLFF. The DNA of the CDR3 is TGTGCCAGCAGTTGGGCCGGACAGGAACGAAAACTGTTTTTT.

This clonotype was picked up a small number of times. This chain joins TRBV18 and TRBJ2-1; 11 bases fit TRBD2. Germline assignment: CDR1 KGHSH and CDR2 LQKENI. The CDR3 has 14 residues. Trimming removed 5 bases from V and 4 bases from J; junction bases left unmatched: 1. CDR3 DNA sequence: TGTGCCAGCTCAACTAGCGGGAGATACAATGAGCAGTTCTTC. Amino acid sequence: CASSTSGRYNEQFF.

V and J are TRBV20-1 and TRBJ1-1; 7 bases map to TRBD1. CDR1 is DFQATT, CDR2 SNEGSKA, per germline (reference sequence). The junction had 5 bases not matched to a gene; V was cut back by 6 bases and J by 4 bases. The CDR3 sequence is 12 residues long. The CDR3 is CSAPDRLTEAFF. Written as DNA, the CDR3 is TGCAGTGCGCCGGACAGGCTCACTGAAGCTTTCTTT.

This clonotype appeared many times. CDR3 coding DNA: TGTGCCAGCAGCTCGTACTACGAGCAGTACTTC. Its translation: CASSSYYEQYF. The chain has TRBV11-2 and TRBJ2-7; D not certain. This CDR3 is 11 amino acids long. The V end lost 4 bases, the J end lost 3 bases, and 4 bases lay between the germline ends. CDR1 is SGHAT, CDR2 FQNNGV, per germline.

This clonotype was seen at least ten times. The gene calls are TRBV10-1 and TRBJ1-1; unclear D gene. CDR3 size: 13 residues. Deletions cut 6 bases from V and 8 bases from J, with 16 bases between. Per the germline V gene, CDR1 is WNHNN and CDR2 is SYGVQD (reference sequence). Here the CDR3 DNA reads TGCGCCAGCAGCTCGACGGACCTAGCGGAAGCTTTCTTT. It translates to CASSSTDLAEAFF.

This clonotype was counted many times. V usage is TRBV6-1 and J usage is TRBJ1-1; 7 bases fit TRBD1. V lost 5 bases and J lost 4; bases outside the gene matches: 4. The CDR3 is 13 amino acids. Germline V gives CDR1 MNHNS, CDR2 SASEGT. This CDR3 reads CASSPGGFTEAFF. CDR3 sequence (DNA): TGTGCCAGCAGTCCAGGGGGGTTCACTGAAGCTTTCTTT.

In its sample, this clonotype was seen a few times. The chain combines TRBV27 with TRBJ2-5; either TRBD1 or TRBD2 may fit D (6 bases each). The germline CDR1 and CDR2 sequences are MNHEY and SMNVEV (reference sequence). The CDR3 is 19 amino acids. Deletions cut 2 bases from V and 4 bases from J, with 26 bases between. CDR3 sequence: CASSLMGAVGPRGRETQYF. The DNA of the CDR3 is TGTGCCAGCAGTTTAATGGGGGCGGTTGGTCCCCGGGGGCGAGAGACCCAGTACTTC.

This clonotype was recorded at least ten times. The chain combines TRBV4-2 with TRBJ2-1; 8 nucleotides agree with TRBD2. The CDR3 runs 16 residues. Germline values: CDR1 LGHNA, CDR2 YNFKEQ. V lost 0 bases and J lost 4; bases outside the gene matches: 5. The CDR3 is CASSQDMAGGYNEQFF. DNA for the CDR3: TGTGCCAGCAGCCAAGATATGGCGGGAGGTTACAATGAGCAGTTCTTC.

This clonotype has a count of ten or more. The rearrangement uses TRBV20-1 and TRBJ1-5, with 9 bases matching TRBD1. The V gene end was trimmed by 7 bases and the J gene end by 5 bases; junction bases not matched to a gene: 6. The CDR3 contains 13 residues. CDR1 DFQATT and CDR2 SNEGSKA come from the germline V gene (reference sequence). Written as DNA, the CDR3 is TGCAGTGTCGCACAGGGGGCTCATCAGCCCCAGCATTTT. Amino acid sequence: CSVAQGAHQPQHF.

This clonotype was seen at least ten times. V usage is TRBV20-1 and J usage is TRBJ1-2; D call uncertain. The V end lost 1 base, the J end lost 3 bases, and 18 bases lay between the germline ends. CDR3 length: 16 residues. Germline values: CDR1 DFQATT, CDR2 SNEGSKA (reference sequence). CDR3 sequence reads: CSARGSPGKRDYGYTF. In DNA form, the CDR3 reads TGCAGTGCTAGAGGCAGTCCCGGGAAGAGAGACTATGGCTACACCTTC.